The TCR beta chain described here comes from a study of patients and donors after allogeneic stem cell transplantation. This clonotype occurred a few times. TCRdb passed the RT-PCR reads through MiXCR, listing each CDR3 protein once. The sample holds about 40,000 distinct CDR3 sequences, under 40% seen once. The germline V and J ends were trimmed by 1 base and 6 bases, with 10 bases remaining between them. This CDR3 has 15 amino acids. The sequence derives from a human donor who was either an allogeneic HSCT recipient or a stem cell or donor lymphocyte infusion donor (not recorded which). It is not recorded whose cells these are; they may come from a transplant donor. This sequence joins TRBV12-3 or TRBV12-4 and TRBJ1-6; D gene ambiguous. Material: blood, either unsorted or a sorted T cell fraction (not recorded which). The CDR3 protein is CASSLEGRVNSPLHF. CDR3 sequence (DNA): TGTGCCAGCAGTTTAGAGGGAAGGGTTAATTCACCCCTCCACTTT.